The entry that follows covers one TCR beta chain sequence. The CDR3 is 15 residues long. Germline V gene lookup returns CDR1 SGHVS and CDR2 FNYEAQ. The J segment lost 7 bases and the V segment lost 5 bases, leaving 13 bases of the junction unmatched. The data are from a study of blood T cell repertoires in COVID-19. Study information: Samples came from the United States, Italy and Spain, spanning acute and convalescent COVID-19.

As processed by the authors: Estimation of nucleated cell counts relied on the amplification of reference gene primers. Assay: immunoSEQ multiplex PCR; the TCRdb copy retains only in-frame clones and omits some. D and trimming were read from the DNA, whereas the V and J calls and clone size are those reported in that table. This sample carries approximately 150,000 clones, approximately 87% of them seen once, and the ten largest clones take roughly 10%. Cohorts were assigned according to the clinical history that participants reported. Material: PBMCs or T cells enriched from blood (not recorded which). This clonotype was obtained from a man aged 55 to 70 who had recovered from COVID-19. This rearrangement joins TRBV7-6 to TRBJ1-2; TRBD1 agrees at 7 bases. CDR3 protein: CASSPQTGWLSGYTF. In DNA, the CDR3 is TGTGCCAGCAGCCCCCAGACAGGGTGGTTAAGTGGCTACACCTTC. The full variable domain, rest sourced from reference TRBV7-6 and TRBJ1-2, is GAGVSQSPRYKVTKRGQDVALRCDPISGHVSLYWYRQALGQGPEFLTYFNYEAQQDKSGLPNDRFSAERPEGSISTLTIQRTEQRDSAMYRCASSPQTGWLSGYTFGSGTRLTVV.